This TCR beta chain was sequenced in a study of blood T cell repertoires in COVID-19. At the level of the study: Sample material is recorded as cDNA or gDNA derived from T cells, B-cell-depleted T cells, or PBMCs.

Profiled with immunoSEQ multiplex PCR; TCRdb holds only in-frame clones, not every one. This sample has about 220,000 clones; roughly 84% occur once, and the top ten carry 3.6%. The CDR3 is 15 residues long. Germline V gene data show CDR1 as MNHEY and CDR2 as SVGEGT. This clone was detected only once. One end of the junction is discordant with germline, which a read error may explain. The specimen was peripheral blood. The clonotype originates from a woman older than 75 with acute or convalescent COVID-19. V usage is TRBV6-2 or TRBV6-3 and J usage is TRBJ1-5; D may be TRBD1 (6 bases). The DNA of the CDR3 is TGTGCCAGCAGTCACTCGTGGGACAACAATCAGCCCCAGCATTTT. It translates to CASSHSWDNNQPQHF.